The present TCR beta chain was sequenced within a study of Graves' ophthalmopathy and Graves' hyperthyroidism. Per germline, CDR1 MNHNS and CDR2 SASEGT. Trimming removed 4 bases at V and 3 bases at J, with 7 bases between. The CDR3 length is 12 residues. PBMCs stemmed from over 8.5 ml of fresh peripheral blood. On this clonotype itself: Its antigen is as yet unknown.

From RNA, the CDR3 regions of TCR beta chains were amplified and sequenced. RT-PCR in the first round used HTBI primers; a second-round multiplex PCR followed. TCRdb itself ran the multiplex PCR reads through MiXCR, one entry per CDR3 protein. The sample consists of a few hundred thousand distinct CDR3 sequences, under 25% of them appearing once. Broader study findings: Blood also carried most expanded thyroid clonotypes exceeding 0.001 frequency.

This chain joins TRBV6-1 and TRBJ2-7, with D hard to call. Sequenced sample: peripheral blood. The source is a woman aged 50 to 60 with Graves' ophthalmopathy. CDR3 sequence reads: CASSGTVYEQYF. The CDR3 DNA reads as TGTGCCAGCAGTGGGACGGTCTACGAGCAGTACTTC.